One sample yielded the 15 T cell receptor beta chains listed below, sequenced in a study of blood T cell repertoires in COVID-19. Produced via immunoSEQ multiplex PCR; TCRdb's table is partial and in-frame only. Here the sample spans approximately 140,000 clones, about 88% being singletons. The source material was peripheral blood. These TCRs come from a human donor with COVID-19, enrolled during active disease. The donor label of this sample is uncertain.

This clone was seen only once. The chain couples TRBV9 to TRBJ1-2; D is unresolved. Trimming stripped 0 bases from V and 4 bases from J, with 13 bases between. CDR1 SGDLS and CDR2 YYNGEE come from the germline V gene. The CDR3 is made up of 15 amino acids. The CDR3 sequence: CASSVVAEASYGYTF. CDR3 nucleotides: TGTGCCAGCAGCGTAGTGGCCGAGGCCAGCTATGGCTACACCTTC.

The chain combines TRBV12-5 with TRBJ1-1; 8 nucleotides line up with TRBD1. This CDR3 region has 14 residues. Trimming cost V 6 bases and J 0 bases; bases outside gene matches: 3. Germline V gives CDR1 LGHNT, CDR2 FRNRAP. This CDR3 is CASGPGGLNTEAFF. CDR3 DNA: TGTGCTAGTGGCCCAGGGGGCCTGAACACTGAAGCTTTCTTT.

The chain combines TRBV27 with TRBJ2-1; 7 bases line up with TRBD2. The CDR3 is 16 amino acids. V trimming: 1 base; J trimming: 4 bases; junction bases outside the gene matches: 7. CDR1 and CDR2 (germline): MNHEY, SMNVEV (reference sequence). The chain's CDR3 is CASSLYRGVLYNEQFF. CDR3 bases: TGTGCCAGCAGTTTATATCGGGGGGTCCTTTACAATGAGCAGTTCTTC.

The genes are TRBV2 and TRBJ1-5, with D perhaps matching TRBD1 (5 bases). This CDR3 region has 15 residues. Looked up from germline, CDR1 is SNHLY and CDR2 is FYNNEI. Trimming took off 5 bases at V and 1 base at J, with 12 bases between the two ends. In DNA form, the CDR3 reads TGTGCCAGCAGTCGAGGACATTTCAGCAATCAGCCCCAGCATTTT. Its translation is CASSRGHFSNQPQHF. The whole variable domain, remainder taken from reference TRBV2 and TRBJ1-5, is EPEVTQTPSHQVTQMGQEVILRCVPISNHLYFYWYRQILGQKVEFLVSFYNNEISEKSEIFDDQFSVERPDGSNFTLKIRSTKLEDSAMYFCASSRGHFSNQPQHFGDGTRLSIL.

This chain connects TRBV6-1 to TRBJ1-5; unclear D gene. The CDR3 extends over 14 amino acids. Trimming took off 2 bases at V and 3 bases at J, with 8 bases between the two ends. Germline values: CDR1 MNHNS, CDR2 SASEGT. The CDR3 here is CASSELATNQPQHF. In nucleotides, the CDR3 is TGTGCCAGCAGTGAATTGGCCACCAATCAGCCCCAGCATTTT.

In its sample, this clone was seen a few times. The rearrangement links TRBV6-6 to TRBJ1-6, with 7 bases that match TRBD1. Per the germline V gene, CDR1 is MNHNY and CDR2 is SVGAGI (reference sequence). There are 17 residues in the CDR3. The V and J ends lost 5 bases and 1 base, in that order; junction bases with no gene match: 8. This chain's CDR3 is CASSQPGTESYNSPLHF. CDR3 in DNA: TGTGCCAGCAGTCAACCCGGGACAGAGTCCTATAATTCACCCCTCCACTTT.

This clone has just a few counts. The gene calls are TRBV7-9 and TRBJ1-2; unclear D gene. Trimming removed 5 bases from V and 6 bases from J, with 13 bases in between. The CDR3 runs to 13 residues. Germline CDR1 is SEHNR and CDR2 is FQNEAQ (reference sequence). Here the CDR3 DNA reads TGTGCCAGCAGCCCCCGGGCCGGGGATGGCTACACCTTC. Protein sequence: CASSPRAGDGYTF.

The chain is built from TRBV6-5 and TRBJ1-6; D not resolved. The germline V gene has CDR1 MNHEY and CDR2 SVGAGI. The CDR3 spans 14 residues. V shed 5 bases and J shed 8 bases, with 13 bases lying between them. The DNA of the CDR3 is TGTGCCAGCAGTAGAGGGTCTCCCGATTCACCCCTCCACTTT. It translates to CASSRGSPDSPLHF.

This chain links TRBV6-5 with TRBJ1-5; tentative D call: TRBD1 (6 bases). This CDR3 has 14 amino acids. Trimming pared 7 bases from V and 6 bases from J, leaving 16 bases between. The germline V gene has CDR1 MNHEY and CDR2 SVGAGI. The CDR3 loop is CASNLGGVGQPQHF. The DNA for the CDR3 is TGTGCCAGCAACCTAGGGGGGGTCGGTCAGCCCCAGCATTTT.

This chain connects TRBV9 to TRBJ2-1; 8 bases are shared with TRBD1. CDR1 and CDR2 from the germline V gene are SGDLS and YYNGEE. CDR3 length equals 18 residues. V lost 4 bases, J lost 5 bases, and 17 bases stayed unmatched. The CDR3 spells CASSSNLAGGLNDNEQFF. CDR3 nucleotides: TGTGCCAGCAGCTCCAACCTGGCAGGGGGCCTCAATGACAATGAGCAGTTCTTC.

The chain uses TRBV29-1 and TRBJ2-1; 13 positions match TRBD2. The trim removed 7 bases at V and 9 bases at J, leaving 6 bases unmatched. Germline assignment: CDR1 SQVTM and CDR2 ANQGSEA. The CDR3 has 13 residues. In nucleotides, the CDR3 is TGCAGCGCCCGGACTAGCGGGAGCCCTGAGCAGTTCTTC. Translated, it gives CSARTSGSPEQFF.

This clone was counted a few times. The rearrangement links TRBV19 to TRBJ1-4; 8 nucleotides agree with TRBD1. The junction had 4 bases not matched to a gene; V was cut back by 4 bases and J by 3 bases. The CDR3 totals 15 residues. The germline V gene has CDR1 LNHDA and CDR2 SQIVND (reference sequence). CDR3 sequence (DNA): TGTGCCAGTAGTACCGGACAGGGCCCTAATGAAAAACTGTTTTTT. It translates to CASSTGQGPNEKLFF. Full variable domain (remainder filled in from reference TRBV19 and TRBJ1-4): DGGITQSPKYLFRKEGQNVTLSCEQNLNHDAMYWYRQDPGQGLRLIYYSQIVNDFQKGDIAEGYSVSREKKESFPLTVTSAQKNPTAFYLCASSTGQGPNEKLFFGSGTQLSVL.

The V call is TRBV3-1 (or the pseudogene TRBV3-2), the J call TRBJ2-1, with TRBD2 matching over 10 bases. CDR1 is LGHDT and CDR2 is YNNKEL in the germline V gene (reference sequence). V lost 4 bases and J lost 7; bases outside the gene matches: 4. The CDR3 has 14 amino acids. The CDR3 DNA sequence: TGTGCCAGCAGCCTTCAGGGACTAGCGAATGAGCAGTTCTTC. Translating gives CASSLQGLANEQFF.

This clone was found a few times. The rearrangement joins TRBV11-2 to TRBJ1-2; TRBD1 is a possible D gene (5 bases). There are 15 residues in the CDR3. The germline CDR1 and CDR2 sequences are SGHAT and FQNNGV. V shed 0 bases and J shed 4 bases, with 12 bases lying between them. The CDR3 sequence is CASSLEEGAAYGYTF. The DNA for the CDR3 is TGTGCCAGCAGCTTAGAGGAAGGGGCGGCCTATGGCTACACCTTC.

This clone came up once. The rearrangement links TRBV5-6 to TRBJ1-1, with D unresolved. The CDR3 is 14 residues long. Trimming pared 5 bases from V and 0 bases from J, leaving 11 bases between. From germline, CDR1 is SGHDT and CDR2 YYEEEE. CDR3 DNA: TGTGCCAGCAGGTCGCGGAGCCTGAACACTGAAGCTTTCTTT. Its protein product is CASRSRSLNTEAFF.